Listed below are T cell receptor beta chains from one sample, sequenced in a study of T cell clones after liver transplantation. Generated by immunoSEQ multiplex PCR, the TCRdb table keeps only in-frame clones and is missing some. The data show 75,000 to 100,000 clones, 80% to 85% seen once. The source material was CD4+ T cells from blood, sampled about 46 months after liver transplant. The receptors were sampled from a human patient who received a liver transplant. Some of these T cells may belong to the graft donor. Both conserved end residues are part of each CDR3. D genes are given only for firm matches. Clone size, where shown, is once, few, many, or a class for clones that have expanded.

TRBJ1-2	.	TRBV12-5	.	CASGLGRQKNYGYTF
TRBJ2-5	.	TRBV6-5	.	CASRSSGLGEETQYF
TRBJ1-2	TRBD1	TRBV28	.	CASSLRQGVGYTF
TRBJ1-2	.	TRBV28	.	CASSPSQVIYGYTF
TRBJ2-7	.	TRBV6-5	.	CASSSYGGGAEQYF
TRBJ2-3	TRBD2	TRBV15	.	CATSRGPGLAGGRGDTQYF
TRBJ2-7	.	TRBV27	once	CASSLYSGTSSYEQYF
TRBJ2-2	TRBD2	TRBV10-1	.	CASSESGDGRTGELFF
TRBJ2-5	.	TRBV19	.	CASGSWGQETQYF
TRBJ1-4	.	TRBV27	.	CASRPVLGGGKLFF
TRBJ1-2	.	TRBV5-4	once	CASSQVSEGGYTF
TRBJ2-3	.	TRBV5-1	.	CASSGQGTDTQYF
TRBJ1-3	.	TRBV7-2	.	CASSSRGNSGNTIYF
TRBJ1-4	TRBD1	TRBV7-9	.	CASSLTGGIGEKLFF
TRBJ1-3	.	TRBV10-1	.	CASSTGVGNTIYF
TRBJ2-5	.	TRBV6-1	.	CASRGLPSETQYF
TRBJ1-5	.	TRBV28	few	CASSLWGRRSNQPQHF
TRBJ2-7	.	TRBV11-2	few	CASSSPAAPWEQYF
TRBJ2-2	TRBD1	TRBV4-3	.	CASSQHRQGDSNTGELFF
TRBJ2-1	.	TRBV10-1	.	CASSEYPTGEQFF
TRBJ2-7	.	TRBV5-6	once	CASIRRAGGSYEQYF
TRBJ2-7	.	TRBV18	.	CASSLLVGTETRGEQYF
TRBJ1-1	TRBD1	TRBV28	.	CASRDRGGTEAFF
TRBJ2-2	TRBD2	TRBV11-2	few	CASSLLAGGNTGELFF
TRBJ2-1	.	TRBV9	.	CASSVDGQGIYNEQFF
TRBJ2-7	.	TRBV11-2	.	CASSSPRGSLYEQYF
TRBJ2-2	TRBD2	TRBV2	.	CASLAGEFNTGELFF
TRBJ2-1	.	TRBV18	.	CASSPRSDNEQFF
TRBJ1-3	TRBD1	TRBV9	.	CASSVQGALSGNTIYF
TRBJ2-1	.	TRBV7-2	few	CASSPGAGLSYNEQFF
TRBJ1-2	.	TRBV28	.	CASSPGWARGYTF
TRBJ1-1	TRBD1	TRBV18	.	CASSPSQGATEAFF
TRBJ2-1	.	TRBV4-1	once	CASSPHSSASSYNEQFF
TRBJ2-5	TRBD2	TRBV10-3	.	CAISGGAPGLAGEETQYF
TRBJ1-2	.	TRBV28	many	CASSRLSTSGTDYGYTF
TRBJ2-7	.	TRBV6-1	.	CASSEQVSGGDEQYF
TRBJ1-2	TRBD1	TRBV28	.	CASTIPDRGANYGYTF
TRBJ2-5	TRBD2	TRBV27	.	CASSSLAGGKQETQYF
TRBJ2-3	.	TRBV10-2	.	CASRLAVTDTQYF
TRBJ2-7	.	TRBV19	.	CASSKGQGRIYEQYF
TRBJ2-7	.	TRBV28	.	CASSLAGYEQYF
TRBJ1-1	.	TRBV7-9	.	CASSQQGGTEAFF
TRBJ2-5	TRBD2	TRBV7-6	.	CASSLRGLAAGEQYF
TRBJ2-4	.	TRBV2	.	CASSPTGAKNIQYF
TRBJ1-2	.	TRBV5-1	.	CASSLSTSLYGYTF
TRBJ2-4	TRBD2	TRBV7-2	.	CASSPRGGGIQYF
TRBJ2-5	TRBD2	TRBV7-2	once	CASSHGGMGETQYF
TRBJ2-1	.	TRBV28	.	CASSLSSKTSHNEQFF
TRBJ2-1	TRBD2	TRBV5-1	.	CASSLTSGSHNEQFF
TRBJ2-1	.	TRBV5-1	.	CASSLESYNEQFF
TRBJ2-6	TRBD2	TRBV5-6	few	CASSLPGAGASGANVLTF
TRBJ2-5	TRBD1	TRBV5-1	once	CASKYQGANQETQYF
TRBJ1-2	TRBD1	TRBV5-4	.	CASSPGQGLYGYTF
TRBJ2-7	.	TRBV28	.	CASSFIARGLALTYEQYF
TRBJ1-5	.	TRBV2	.	CASRDRAFGSQPQHF
TRBJ2-7	.	TRBV10-1	.	CASSENQGKKYEQYF
TRBJ1-1	TRBD1	TRBV19	.	CASSLYRGSSWGTEAFF
TRBJ1-4	.	TRBV6-6	.	CASSYSNNPLLFF
TRBJ2-3	TRBD1	TRBV5-1	.	CASSLGAGTGVDTQYF
TRBJ2-1	.	TRBV28	.	CASSLSMGASYNEQFF